This T cell receptor beta chain was profiled in a study of cytomegalovirus exposure and HLA in healthy donors. About the study: Both the approximately 120 validation repertoires and the 666 first-cohort repertoires used the same platform, as reported by a later analysis. Study-wide results and caveats: Most sequenced TCRs were rare (though some public TCRs occurred in many donors).

The donors formed part of the roughly 120-subject validation cohort, distinct from the approximately 640-subject first cohort. Comments on this clone: Its antigen is undetermined.

V shed 5 bases, J shed 2 bases, and the junction held 3 bases outside the gene matches. From germline, CDR1 is MNHEY and CDR2 SMNVEV (reference sequence). The CDR3 extends over 14 amino acids. Measured with immunoSEQ multiplex PCR; TCRdb has only the in-frame clones, and not every one. Here the sample spans some 230,000 clones, about 93% being singletons. Material for sequencing was PBMCs. The V and J genes are TRBV27 and TRBJ1-3, with TRBD1 identical over 7 bases. The receptor was derived from a young woman in good health and CMV-seronegative. CDR3 DNA: TGTGCCAGCAGTCGCCAGGGGGCTGGAAACACCATATATTTT. Its translation: CASSRQGAGNTIYF.